This T cell receptor beta chain was captured by sequencing in a study of blood T cell repertoires in COVID-19. About the study: Samples representing acute and convalescent COVID-19 were sourced from the United States, Italy and Spain. In each case, the material was cDNA or gDNA derived from T cells, B-cell-depleted T cells, or PBMCs.

From germline, CDR1 is SGHKS and CDR2 YYEKEE (reference sequence). V was pared by 3 bases and J by 9 bases, with 8 bases of the junction left unmatched. This CDR3 is built from 14 residues. Per the original data handling: Estimation of nucleated cell counts relied on the amplification of reference gene primers. The repertoire was sequenced with immunoSEQ multiplex PCR; TCRdb's copy has only in-frame clones and lacks some. V and J calls plus clone size are reproduced from that table; the DNA served to infer D and trimming. The sample includes about 180,000 clones, 80% to 90% of them seen just once. The TCR originated in a man aged 65-85 years with active or convalescent COVID-19. Sequenced material: peripheral blood. V usage is TRBV5-5 and J usage is TRBJ2-4; 8 bases line up with TRBD1. CDR3 loop: CASSSERQGFIQYF. Here the CDR3 DNA reads TGTGCCAGCAGCTCGGAAAGACAGGGGTTCATTCAGTACTTC.